Presented here are 23 T cell receptor beta chains from one specimen sequenced in a study of cytomegalovirus exposure and HLA in healthy donors. Primers for the PCR totalled 60 Vbeta and 13 Jbeta. TCRdb's copy holds only in-frame clones and misses some; the assay was immunoSEQ multiplex PCR. Here the sample spans approximately 100,000 clones, roughly 81% being singletons. The sequenced sample was PBMCs. The source is a man aged 35 to 55 in good health and CMV-seronegative.

This chain's CDR3 is CASSTGPGQGAEETQYF. The CDR3 bases are TGTGCCAGTAGTACAGGGCCGGGACAGGGGGCGGAGGAGACCCAGTACTTC. The chain couples TRBV19 to TRBJ2-5, with 12 positions matching TRBD1. The junction had 11 bases not matched to a gene; V was cut back by 4 bases and J by 5 bases. The CDR3 is 17 amino acids. Germline CDR1 and CDR2: LNHDA and SQIVND (reference sequence). Looking up the rest from reference TRBV19 and TRBJ2-5 gives the full variable domain: DGGITQSPKYLFRKEGQNVTLSCEQNLNHDAMYWYRQDPGQGLRLIYYSQIVNDFQKGDIAEGYSVSREKKESFPLTVTSAQKNPTAFYLCASSTGPGQGAEETQYFGPGTRLLVL.

On this clone itself: A read error may produce the germline difference seen at one junction end. The rearrangement links TRBV7-9 to TRBJ1-4; D unclear. Germline CDR1 and CDR2: SEHNR and FQNEAQ (reference sequence). This CDR3 region has 14 residues. DNA of the CDR3: TGTTCCAGCAGCCAGGAACCGCGTCATGAAAAACTGTTTTTT. This gives the protein CSSSQEPRHEKLFF.

The V gene is TRBV6-5, the J gene TRBJ2-5; 9 nucleotides line up with TRBD2. Per germline, CDR1 MNHEY and CDR2 SVGAGI. The CDR3 loop spans 14 amino acids. V lost 7 bases and J lost 2; bases outside the gene matches: 5. The CDR3 is CASILSGGQETQYF. Written as DNA, the CDR3 is TGTGCCAGCATTCTTAGCGGGGGACAAGAGACCCAGTACTTC.

In this sample, this clone turned up once. The chain links TRBV5-4 to TRBJ2-2, with unresolved D. Germline loops: CDR1 SGHNT, CDR2 YYREEE (reference sequence). The CDR3 loop spans 14 amino acids. The V end lost 6 bases, the J end lost 0 bases, and 9 bases lay between the germline ends. CDR3 nucleotide sequence: TGTGCCAGCACCTCCCTAGCGAACACCGGGGAGCTGTTTTTT. Its protein product is CASTSLANTGELFF.

This rearrangement joins TRBV30 to TRBJ1-6; TRBD1 is a possible D gene (5 bases). The length of the CDR3 is 12 residues. The germline V gene encodes CDR1 GTSNPN and CDR2 SVGIG (reference sequence). V shed 2 bases and J shed 14 bases, with 13 bases lying between them. CDR3 residues: CAWSLGAFTLHF. In nucleotides, the CDR3 is TGTGCCTGGAGTCTAGGGGCGTTCACCCTCCACTTT. The full variable domain, rest sourced from reference TRBV30 and TRBJ1-6, is SQTIHQWPATLVQPVGSPLSLECTVEGTSNPNLYWYRQAAGRGLQLLFYSVGIGQISSEVPQNLSASRPQDRQFILSSKKLLLSDSGFYLCAWSLGAFTLHFGNGTRLTVT.

The rearrangement links TRBV19 to TRBJ1-3, with D unresolved. The CDR3 has 12 amino acids. Germline lookup yields CDR1 LNHDA and CDR2 SQIVND (reference sequence). Trimming shortened V by 4 bases and J by 3 bases, and 4 bases separated the two germline ends. Here the CDR3 reads CASSNFGNTIYF. The CDR3 bases are TGTGCCAGTAGTAACTTTGGAAACACCATATATTTT.

This rearrangement joins TRBV11-2 to TRBJ1-4; 10 bases agree with TRBD1. Germline loops: CDR1 SGHAT, CDR2 FQNNGV. Unmatched junction bases numbered 12, after V lost 5 bases and J lost 0 bases. This CDR3 has 19 amino acids. The CDR3 is CASSLSRDRGRATNEKLFF. CDR3 coding DNA: TGTGCCAGCAGCCTATCCCGGGACAGGGGTCGGGCAACTAATGAAAAACTGTTTTTT.

In this sample, this clone turned up once. The chain uses TRBV12-5 and TRBJ1-5; 7 bases agree with TRBD1. This CDR3 spans 13 amino acids. The ends lost 6 bases at V and 6 bases at J; junction bases unmatched: 5. Germline CDR1 LGHNT, CDR2 FRNRAP. CDR3 DNA: TGTGCTAGTGGCACACAGGGGAGTCAGCCCCAGCATTTT. This translates into CASGTQGSQPQHF. The whole variable domain, remainder taken from reference TRBV12-5 and TRBJ1-5, is DARVTQTPRHKVTEMGQEVTMRCQPILGHNTVFWYRQTMMQGLELLAYFRNRAPLDDSGMPKDRFSAEMPDATLATLKIQPSEPRDSAVYFCASGTQGSQPQHFGDGTRLSIL.

In this sample, this clone turned up once. This chain links TRBV30 with TRBJ1-1; no definite D call. CDR3 size: 11 residues. Looked up from germline, CDR1 is GTSNPN and CDR2 is SVGIG (reference sequence). V was cut by 4 bases and J by 7 bases, with 10 bases left in between. CDR3 DNA: TGTGCCTGGACAGCGGGGATTGAAGCTTTCTTT. It translates to CAWTAGIEAFF.

The CDR3 region is CASSSYAGGELFF. The CDR3 nucleotides are TGTGCCAGTAGTAGTTATGCCGGCGGGGAGCTGTTTTTT. V usage is TRBV19 and J usage is TRBJ2-2; D is unclear. There are 13 residues in the CDR3. V lost 4 bases and J lost 7, with 10 bases in between. Germline CDR1 reads LNHDA; CDR2 reads SQIVND (reference sequence).

The V gene is TRBV28, the J gene TRBJ2-7; 9 nucleotides line up with TRBD2. The V gene's germline CDR1 is MDHEN and CDR2 SYDVKM. The length of the CDR3 is 13 residues. V dropped 8 bases and J dropped 2; count of bases not matched to a gene: 4. CDR3 protein: CASGERGAYEQYF. CDR3 in DNA: TGTGCCAGCGGCGAGCGGGGGGCCTACGAGCAGTACTTC.

This clone turned up a few times. This chain joins TRBV6-5 and TRBJ1-1; the D is unclear. V was clipped by 0 bases and J by 3 bases, with 5 bases between them. In germline, CDR1 is MNHEY, CDR2 SVGAGI. The length of the CDR3 is 13 residues. The CDR3 loop is CASSYSGYTEAFF. CDR3 nucleotide sequence: TGTGCCAGCAGTTACTCTGGCTACACTGAAGCTTTCTTT.

In its sample, this clone was seen a few times. The chain has TRBV7-9 and TRBJ2-2, with 8 positions matching TRBD2. The V and J ends lost 5 bases and 6 bases, in that order; junction bases with no gene match: 17. Germline-derived CDR1 and CDR2 are SEHNR and FQNEAQ (reference sequence). The CDR3 sequence is 18 residues long. The CDR3 DNA is TGTGCCAGCAGCCCCCGCGGTGGTTCGGGGGGGCCTTCCGGGGAGCTGTTTTTT. This gives the protein CASSPRGGSGGPSGELFF.

This chain's CDR3 is CASSRRRLAGLELTDTQYF. CDR3 nucleotides: TGTGCCAGCAGTCGCCGTCGGCTAGCGGGTTTGGAATTAACAGATACGCAGTATTTT. The V and J genes are TRBV27 and TRBJ2-3, with 8 positions matching TRBD2. CDR1 is MNHEY and CDR2 is SMNVEV in the germline V gene (reference sequence). The CDR3 spans 19 residues. Trimming removed 5 bases from V and 3 bases from J; junction bases left unmatched: 19.

V and J are TRBV7-2 and TRBJ2-3; TRBD1 is a possible D gene (6 bases). The germline V gene encodes CDR1 SGHTA and CDR2 FQGNSA. Trimming removed 5 bases from V and 5 bases from J, with 14 bases in between. The CDR3 has 14 residues. In DNA, the CDR3 is TGTGCCAGCAGCCCTGGGACAACATTAGATACGCAGTATTTT. Its protein product is CASSPGTTLDTQYF.

This chain connects TRBV6-5 to TRBJ2-7; perhaps TRBD1 as D (6 bases). Looked up from germline, CDR1 is MNHEY and CDR2 is SVGAGI. Trimming took off 0 bases at V and 4 bases at J, with 13 bases between the two ends. The CDR3 totals 15 residues. DNA for the CDR3: TGTGCCAGCAGTTACTCGAATCCAGGGGAATACGAGCAGTACTTC. Translation gives CASSYSNPGEYEQYF.

This chain connects TRBV5-1 to TRBJ2-2; 14 nucleotides match TRBD2. Trimming took 6 bases from V and 7 from J; bases not matched to a gene: 8. Germline CDR1 SGHRS, CDR2 YFSETQ. The CDR3 loop spans 16 amino acids. The CDR3 protein is CASTPTSGGAGGELFF. Here the CDR3 DNA reads TGCGCCAGCACCCCGACTAGCGGGGGGGCCGGCGGGGAGCTGTTTTTT.

The chain uses TRBV6-1 and TRBJ1-2, with TRBD1 matching over 9 bases. J was trimmed by 7 bases and V by 7 bases; bases with no gene match: 7. This CDR3 is 13 amino acids long. Germline V gives CDR1 MNHNS, CDR2 SASEGT. This CDR3 is CASMKQGAFGYTF. The CDR3 nucleotides read TGTGCCAGCATGAAACAGGGGGCGTTTGGCTACACCTTC.

This clone was seen only once. V and J are TRBV27 and TRBJ2-1; 9 nucleotides match TRBD2. This CDR3 spans 14 amino acids. Germline V gene data show CDR1 as MNHEY and CDR2 as SMNVEV (reference sequence). With 4 bases clipped from V and 7 bases from J, the junction kept 5 bases outside the gene matches. The CDR3 bases are TGTGCCAGCAGTTGGCGGGGGGGAGTGAATGAGCAGTTCTTC. This codes for CASSWRGGVNEQFF.

V and J are TRBV5-1 and TRBJ2-2; 7 nucleotides line up with TRBD1. Unmatched junction bases numbered 4, after V lost 0 bases and J lost 2 bases. The CDR3 is 16 amino acids. Germline CDR1 is SGHRS and CDR2 is YFSETQ. The CDR3 spells CASSLGGGENTGELFF. DNA for the CDR3: TGCGCCAGCAGCTTGGGAGGGGGCGAAAACACCGGGGAGCTGTTTTTT.

The chain carries TRBV7-6 and TRBJ2-1, with 10 bases lining up with TRBD2. The CDR3 extends over 15 amino acids. The junction had 3 bases not matched to a gene; V was cut back by 1 base and J by 6 bases. Germline V gives CDR1 SGHVS, CDR2 FNYEAQ. The CDR3 reads CASSLVAGGSNEQFF. The CDR3 bases are TGTGCCAGCAGCTTAGTAGCGGGGGGAAGCAATGAGCAGTTCTTC.

Only a few counts were recorded for this clone. The V call is TRBV2, the J call TRBJ2-7, with D maybe TRBD2 (5 bases). Germline V lookup: CDR1 SNHLY, CDR2 FYNNEI. CDR3 size: 11 residues. With 5 bases removed from V and 4 bases from J, the gap between germline ends came to 6 bases. The CDR3 DNA is TGTGCCAGCAGTACTAGTTACGAGCAGTACTTC. This sequence encodes CASSTSYEQYF.

The CDR3 coding sequence is TGTGCCAGCGGCTTCCAAGAGACCCAGTACTTC. Its translation: CASGFQETQYF. The chain uses TRBV27 and TRBJ2-5; D is unclear. CDR1 is MNHEY, CDR2 SMNVEV, per germline (reference sequence). The CDR3 runs 11 residues. V was clipped by 8 bases and J by 1 base, with 5 bases between them.